Listed here are 21 T cell receptor beta chains from one sample, sequenced in a study of cytomegalovirus exposure and HLA in healthy donors (dated by TCRdb to 2017 to 2019). Library preparation used the immunoSEQ multiplex PCR assay. The multiplex PCR relied on a mix of 60 forward primers for TCR Vbeta segments and 13 reverse primers for TCR Jbeta segments. What TCRdb holds here is the immuneACCESS table cut down to in-frame rearrangements. Part of the clones is not present; checked against another copy, under half of the missing clones reflect an unresolved V gene, and the others are unexplained. Here the sample has about 120,000 clones; 9.5% occur a single time. Clones ranked in the top ten supply 2.5% to 3.5% of the sample. Sequences were obtained from PBMCs. These receptors were taken from a man aged 25 to 40 in good health and CMV-seronegative.

This clone was observed at least ten times. One end of the junction fails to match germline, which may point to a read error. The V and J genes are TRBV7-2 and TRBJ2-3, with D maybe TRBD2 (5 bases). Germline values: CDR1 SGHTA, CDR2 FQGNSA. The CDR3 runs to 12 residues. The DNA for the CDR3 is TGTGCCAGCAGCCCACTAGGCTGGGGAAGTGGTTTT. Amino acids: CASSPLGWGSGF.

On this clone itself: Compared with germline, one end of the junction differs, possibly owing to a read error. The rearrangement uses TRBV4-2 and TRBJ2-5; weak D call: TRBD1 (6 bases). The CDR3 runs 16 residues. Germline CDR1 and CDR2: LGHNA and YNFKEQ. CDR3 bases: TGTGCCAGCAGCAAAGAAGGTAGAGGGGGCCAAGAGACCCAGTACTTC. The encoded protein is CASSKEGRGGQETQYF.

The chain combines TRBV7-9 with TRBJ2-5; the match to TRBD2 covers 11 bases. The CDR3 consists of 14 residues. Trimming removed 3 bases from V and 4 bases from J; junction bases left unmatched: 1. Germline lookup yields CDR1 SEHNR and CDR2 FQNEAQ (reference sequence). The CDR3, as DNA: TGTGCCAGCAGCTTCGGACTAGCGGGAGAGACCCAGTACTTC. Translating it yields CASSFGLAGETQYF.

This clone was found a few times. The V and J genes are TRBV5-4 and TRBJ2-4, with 10 bases fitting TRBD2. This CDR3 has 14 residues. V was pared by 4 bases and J by 5 bases, with 3 bases of the junction left unmatched. Germline V lookup: CDR1 SGHNT, CDR2 YYREEE (reference sequence). In DNA form, the CDR3 reads TGTGCCAGCAGCCAAACTAGCGGGGAAAACATTCAGTACTTC. The encoded protein is CASSQTSGENIQYF.

The chain uses TRBV7-9 and TRBJ2-2; D might be TRBD1 (5 bases). The CDR3 covers 15 residues. Trimming removed 5 bases at V and 5 bases at J, with 15 bases between. Germline CDR1 is SEHNR and CDR2 is FQNEAQ (reference sequence). The CDR3 DNA is TGTGCCAGCAGCCTTACTGCTAGGGGTACCGGGGAGCTGTTTTTT. This gives the protein CASSLTARGTGELFF.

Only a few counts were recorded for this clone. The genes are TRBV7-9 and TRBJ2-3; 7 positions agree with TRBD2. This CDR3 is built from 14 residues. Germline values: CDR1 SEHNR, CDR2 FQNEAQ (reference sequence). With V trimmed by 3 bases and J by 6 bases, 6 bases remained unmatched. This CDR3 reads CASSFGGSLDTQYF. The CDR3 coding sequence is TGTGCCAGCAGCTTTGGCGGGAGTTTGGATACGCAGTATTTT.

The chain has TRBV12-5 and TRBJ1-5, with a weak D call TRBD1 (5 bases). Germline CDR1 is LGHNT and CDR2 is FRNRAP. This CDR3 comprises 16 residues. V lost 4 bases to trimming and J lost 7 bases, with 20 bases between them. CDR3 protein: CASGSRQLGSDQPQHF. The CDR3 DNA reads as TGTGCTAGTGGTTCCCGACAGTTAGGCTCGGACCAGCCCCAGCATTTT.

The chain is built from TRBV11-2 and TRBJ1-1; TRBD1 is a possible D gene (6 bases). The CDR3 contains 16 residues. The germline V gene has CDR1 SGHAT and CDR2 FQNNGV. V lost 5 bases and J lost 4, with 20 bases in between. CDR3 protein: CASSLLTGSLSTEAFF. CDR3 DNA sequence: TGTGCCAGCAGCCTTTTGACAGGATCGCTGAGCACTGAAGCTTTCTTT.

A few counts support this clone. The chain links TRBV11-2 to TRBJ2-3; TRBD2 agrees at 10 bases. The CDR3 covers 17 residues. J lost 3 bases, V lost 1 base, and 7 bases had no gene match. Germline values: CDR1 SGHAT, CDR2 FQNNGV. CDR3 sequence reads: CASSLGPAGGPTDTQYF. CDR3 coding DNA: TGTGCCAGCAGCTTAGGTCCAGCGGGGGGGCCGACAGATACGCAGTATTTT.

This clone turned up a few times. The chain has TRBV28 and TRBJ1-5, with D unresolved. The ends were cut back, 6 bases at V and 3 bases at J, with 3 bases in the middle. Germline assignment: CDR1 MDHEN and CDR2 SYDVKM. The CDR3 sequence is 11 residues long. In nucleotides, the CDR3 is TGTGCCAGCAGCTTCAATCAGCCCCAGCATTTT. It encodes CASSFNQPQHF.

The chain joins TRBV28 to TRBJ1-2; unclear D gene. V was cut by 6 bases and J by 13 bases, with 15 bases left in between. CDR1 MDHEN and CDR2 SYDVKM come from the germline V gene. CDR3 size: 11 residues. As DNA, the CDR3 is TGTGCCAGCAGCGGACTCAGGAACAGCACCTTC. Its protein is CASSGLRNSTF.

The chain has TRBV11-2 and TRBJ2-2, with D tentatively TRBD2 (5 bases). The CDR3 sequence is 13 residues long. From germline, CDR1 is SGHAT and CDR2 FQNNGV. The ends were cut back, 0 bases at V and 8 bases at J, with 7 bases in the middle. The CDR3 DNA reads TGTGCCAGCAGCTTAGATCGAGGGGGGGAGCTGTTTTTT. Translating it yields CASSLDRGGELFF.

This clone was counted only a few times. V is TRBV7-2 and J is TRBJ2-2; D is possibly TRBD1 (7 bases). CDR3 length: 16 residues. The V gene's germline CDR1 is SGHTA and CDR2 FQGNSA. V shed 3 bases and J shed 7 bases, with 18 bases lying between them. CDR3 nucleotide sequence: TGTGCCAGCAGCTTGGGGGGACAGCCCACCGGCGGGGAGCTGTTTTTT. This gives the protein CASSLGGQPTGGELFF.

Only a few counts were recorded for this clone. The V call is TRBV5-1, the J call TRBJ2-3, with 10 positions matching TRBD1. V dropped 0 bases and J dropped 4; count of bases not matched to a gene: 2. CDR1 is SGHRS, CDR2 YFSETQ, per germline. CDR3 length equals 15 residues. The CDR3 sequence: CASSLGGQGSDTQYF. In DNA form, the CDR3 reads TGCGCCAGCAGCTTGGGGGGACAGGGGTCAGATACGCAGTATTTT. Full variable domain (rest looked up from reference TRBV5-1 and TRBJ2-3): KAGVTQTPRYLIKTRGQQVTLSCSPISGHRSVSWYQQTPGQGLQFLFEYFSETQRNKGNFPGRFSGRQFSNSRSEMNVSTLELGDSALYLCASSLGGQGSDTQYFGPGTRLTVL.

A few counts support this clone. The chain combines TRBV6-5 with TRBJ2-1, with D perhaps TRBD2 (6 bases). Germline CDR1 is MNHEY and CDR2 is SVGAGI. Trimming cost V 8 bases and J 4 bases, with 12 bases left between them. The CDR3 spans 13 residues. In nucleotides, the CDR3 is TGTGCCAGCGCCTTACGGGAGTACAATGAGCAGTTCTTC. Translated, it gives CASALREYNEQFF.

The J gene is TRBJ1-5, the V gene TRBV18; 8 positions agree with TRBD1. After removal of 6 bases from V and 4 bases from J, the junction contained 11 bases not matched to a gene. The CDR3 has 16 amino acids. Germline assignment: CDR1 KGHSH and CDR2 LQKENI. The chain's CDR3 is CASSRGTGQPNQPQHF. The CDR3 DNA follows: TGTGCCAGCTCCCGTGGGACAGGACAACCTAATCAGCCCCAGCATTTT.

This chain joins TRBV9 and TRBJ1-4, with 7 bases lining up with TRBD1. There are 15 residues in the CDR3. The ends lost 4 bases at V and 2 bases at J; junction bases unmatched: 5. From germline, CDR1 is SGDLS and CDR2 YYNGEE. CDR3: CASSPSTGTNEKLFF. Written as DNA, the CDR3 is TGTGCCAGCAGCCCGTCGACAGGGACTAATGAAAAACTGTTTTTT.

This clone was found a few times. In nucleotides, the CDR3 is TGTGCCAGCAGGTACCAGGGCAATCAGCCCCAGCATTTT. Translated, it gives CASRYQGNQPQHF. The V call is TRBV2, the J call TRBJ1-5; D is uncertain. Germline V gene data show CDR1 as SNHLY and CDR2 as FYNNEI. The length of the CDR3 is 13 residues. Trimming took 6 bases from V and 2 from J, leaving 8 bases between them.

This clone has only a few counts. The rearrangement uses TRBV7-3 and TRBJ1-1; D call uncertain. CDR1 is SGHTA and CDR2 is FQGTGA in the germline V gene. Trimming left V 2 bases short and J 5 bases short, with 15 bases between. The CDR3 contains 15 residues. CDR3 protein: CASSLVEGGLTEAFF. Here the CDR3 DNA reads TGTGCCAGCAGCTTAGTGGAGGGAGGGTTAACTGAAGCTTTCTTT.

J is TRBJ2-2 and V is TRBV7-2, with 12 bases identical to TRBD2. After removal of 5 bases from V and 4 bases from J, the junction contained 8 bases not matched to a gene. The CDR3 is made up of 17 amino acids. Per the germline V gene, CDR1 is SGHTA and CDR2 is FQGNSA. CDR3 residues: CASSPPGLAGATGELFF. The CDR3 DNA follows: TGTGCCAGCAGCCCACCGGGACTAGCGGGCGCCACCGGGGAGCTGTTTTTT.

This clone was observed a few times. The chain has TRBV28 and TRBJ2-7, with 7 bases matching TRBD1. The V and J ends lost 7 bases and 2 bases, in that order; junction bases with no gene match: 8. This CDR3 has 14 residues. The germline V gene encodes CDR1 MDHEN and CDR2 SYDVKM. CDR3 nucleotides: TGTGCCAGCACCCCTGACAGGGCCACCTACGAGCAGTACTTC. It specifies CASTPDRATYEQYF.